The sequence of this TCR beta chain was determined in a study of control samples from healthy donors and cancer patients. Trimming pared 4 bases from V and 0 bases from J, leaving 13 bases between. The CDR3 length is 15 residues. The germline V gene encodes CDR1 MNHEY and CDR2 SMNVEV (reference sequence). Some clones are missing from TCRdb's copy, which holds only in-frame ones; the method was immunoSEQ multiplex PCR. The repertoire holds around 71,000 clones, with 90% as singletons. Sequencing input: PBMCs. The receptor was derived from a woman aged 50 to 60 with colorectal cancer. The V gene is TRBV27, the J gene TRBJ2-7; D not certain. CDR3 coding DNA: TGTGCCAGCAGTTCATGGGTGGATAGCTCCTACGAGCAGTACTTC. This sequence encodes CASSSWVDSSYEQYF.